The 8 T cell receptor beta chains reported below all come from one sample, sequenced in a study of blood T cell repertoires in COVID-19. Repertoires were generated with immunoSEQ multiplex PCR, while TCRdb's copy carries only in-frame clones and drops some. Among about 180,000 clones listed, 80% to 85% were seen once. Sequenced material: peripheral blood. Every receptor here comes from a woman aged 70-85 years with COVID-19, enrolled during active disease.

V gene TRBV5-1 combines with J gene TRBJ2-5; TRBD2 agrees at 11 bases. The CDR3 spans 16 residues. Per the germline V gene, CDR1 is SGHRS and CDR2 is YFSETQ. The V gene end was trimmed by 0 bases and the J gene end by 2 bases; junction bases not matched to a gene: 3. CDR3 sequence reads: CASSLGLAGRQETQYF. CDR3 in DNA: TGCGCCAGCAGCTTGGGACTAGCGGGGCGTCAAGAGACCCAGTACTTC.

The CDR3: CASSPSGANYGYTF. As DNA, the CDR3 is TGTGCCAGCAGCCCTAGCGGAGCTAACTATGGCTACACCTTC. The rearrangement uses TRBV5-8 and TRBJ1-2; D is undetermined. This CDR3 is 14 amino acids long. Between the trimmed V and J ends, which lost 4 bases and 0 bases, there was a span of 10 bases. Germline V gene lookup returns CDR1 SGHTS and CDR2 YDEGEE.

V gene TRBV24-1 combines with J gene TRBJ2-2, with 7 bases aligning to TRBD1. The CDR3 consists of 13 residues. The germline V gene has CDR1 KGHDR and CDR2 SFDVKD. Germline trimming cut 7 bases from V and 6 bases from J; bases unmatched to any gene: 4. CDR3 sequence reads: CATSQTGPGELFF. In DNA form, the CDR3 reads TGTGCCACCAGCCAGACAGGGCCCGGGGAGCTGTTTTTT.

The rearrangement joins TRBV19 to TRBJ1-2; no definite D call. V shed 10 bases and J shed 7 bases, with 25 bases lying between them. CDR1 is LNHDA, CDR2 SQIVND, per germline (reference sequence). The CDR3 totals 15 residues. The CDR3 here is CATENPFSRRGGYTF. The CDR3 DNA is TGTGCCACCGAAAACCCCTTTTCCAGACGCGGTGGCTACACCTTC. The entire variable domain, with the rest obtained from reference TRBV19 and TRBJ1-2, is as follows: DGGITQSPKYLFRKEGQNVTLSCEQNLNHDAMYWYRQDPGQGLRLIYYSQIVNDFQKGDIAEGYSVSREKKESFPLTVTSAQKNPTAFYLCATENPFSRRGGYTFGSGTRLTVV.

The chain joins TRBV7-8 to TRBJ2-7; the D gene is possibly TRBD2 (5 bases). The CDR3 has 15 residues. Germline V gene lookup returns CDR1 SGHVS and CDR2 FQNEAQ. V was cut by 4 bases and J by 3 bases, with 16 bases left in between. The CDR3 region has the DNA TGTGCCAGCAGCTCACCTTCGCTAGCCTACTACGAGCAGTACTTC. Protein product: CASSSPSLAYYEQYF.

V and J are TRBV3-1 (or the pseudogene TRBV3-2) and TRBJ2-5; D is ambiguous. CDR1 is LGHDT, CDR2 YNNKEL, per germline (reference sequence). There are 12 residues in the CDR3. V was shortened by 0 bases and J by 12 bases, with 11 bases between the two germline ends. The CDR3 region is CASSQDWAVEYF. CDR3 coding DNA: TGTGCCAGCAGCCAAGATTGGGCCGTAGAGTACTTC.

This chain joins TRBV3-1 (or the pseudogene TRBV3-2) and TRBJ1-3; D gene unclear. Germline assignment: CDR1 LGHDT and CDR2 YNNKEL (reference sequence). V gave up 0 bases and J gave up 0 bases, with 9 bases separating them. The length of the CDR3 is 16 residues. In DNA, the CDR3 is TGTGCCAGCAGCCAAGATGCCTCGAGCTCTGGAAACACCATATATTTT. Translating it yields CASSQDASSSGNTIYF.

The genes are TRBV18 and TRBJ2-7; 7 bases are shared with TRBD1. Germline V gene sequence: CDR1 KGHSH, CDR2 LQKENI. The CDR3 contains 16 residues. V shed 4 bases, J shed 5 bases, and the junction held 14 bases outside the gene matches. CDR3 sequence reads: CASSQAPGQGENEQYF. CDR3 coding DNA: TGTGCCAGCTCACAAGCCCCTGGGCAGGGGGAGAACGAGCAGTACTTC.